Below, 30 T cell receptor beta chains from the same sample are listed, as sequenced in a study of shared clonotypes between healthy human individuals. The protocol was immunoSEQ multiplex PCR, while the TCRdb copy is restricted to in-frame clones and leaves out a portion. The sample includes 950,000 to 1,100,000 clones, about 76% of them seen just once. Sequenced input: memory CD4+ T cells sorted from blood. As to subset: CD45RA-negative fraction. Source of these receptors: a man between 18 and 29 years old in good health.

The V call is TRBV21-1, the J call TRBJ2-3; the listed D gene, TRBD2, was not tested against the DNA. TRBV21-1 is a pseudogene segment. The CDR3 loop spans 17 amino acids. The CDR3 is CASSKERGTDSTDTQYF. CDR3 nucleotide sequence: TGTGCCAGCAGCAAAGAACGCGGGACTGATAGCACAGATACGCAGTATTTT.

This clone showed up just once. J is TRBJ2-1 and V is TRBV10-3; no definite D call. Per the germline V gene, CDR1 is ENHRY and CDR2 is SYGVKD. Trimming left V 10 bases short and J 5 bases short, with 9 bases between. The CDR3 is made up of 11 amino acids. The CDR3 here is CASQNNNEQFF. In nucleotides, the CDR3 is TGTGCCAGCCAAAATAACAATGAGCAGTTCTTC.

In this sample, this clone turned up many times. The rearrangement uses TRBV29-1 and TRBJ1-1, with TRBD1 identical over 11 bases. Unmatched junction bases numbered 8, after V lost 6 bases and J lost 8 bases. This CDR3 comprises 13 residues. CDR1 and CDR2 from the germline V gene are SQVTM and ANQGSEA. The CDR3 DNA follows: TGCAGCGTGGGGACAGGGGGGTTTAGCGAAGCTTTCTTT. Protein sequence: CSVGTGGFSEAFF.

The chain carries TRBV6-6 and TRBJ1-1, with 8 bases aligning to TRBD1. The CDR3 totals 13 residues. Trimming removed 7 bases from V and 4 bases from J; junction bases left unmatched: 5. Germline assignment: CDR1 MNHNY and CDR2 SVGAGI (reference sequence). CDR3 DNA: TGTGCCAGCAAAGGACAGGGTGGCACTGAAGCTTTCTTT. It is translated as CASKGQGGTEAFF.

The chain combines TRBV5-4 with TRBJ2-2, with D perhaps TRBD2 (7 bases). This CDR3 has 14 amino acids. Germline V lookup: CDR1 SGHNT, CDR2 YYREEE (reference sequence). V shed 7 bases and J shed 4 bases, with 14 bases lying between them. Here the CDR3 DNA reads TGTGCCAGCGGGTCGGGGGGCGGCACCGGGGAGCTGTTTTTT. It specifies CASGSGGGTGELFF.

The chain carries TRBV6-5 and TRBJ2-2; D ambiguous. V lost 0 bases, J lost 4 bases, and 12 bases lay in between. The CDR3 is 16 residues long. Per germline, CDR1 MNHEY and CDR2 SVGAGI. For the CDR3, the DNA is TGTGCCAGCAGTTACTCGAGGTGGCACTCCACCGGGGAGCTGTTTTTT. The encoded protein is CASSYSRWHSTGELFF.

This clone was observed once. This chain joins TRBV18 and TRBJ2-1; TRBD2 aligns across 13 bases. The CDR3 has 18 residues. From germline, CDR1 is KGHSH and CDR2 LQKENI. Germline trimming cut 2 bases from V and 8 bases from J; bases unmatched to any gene: 12. CDR3 residues: CASSPSQSGLAGLDEQFF. The CDR3 coding sequence is TGTGCCAGCTCACCAAGCCAATCGGGACTAGCGGGGCTAGATGAGCAGTTCTTC.

Only a few counts were recorded for this clone. The chain has TRBV5-5 and TRBJ2-7; 10 bases are a match to TRBD1. The germline V gene has CDR1 SGHKS and CDR2 YYEKEE (reference sequence). The CDR3 spans 20 residues. V lost 4 bases and J lost 3; bases outside the gene matches: 22. The CDR3 region is CASSRLNQPLSGTGVYEQYF. The CDR3 coding sequence is TGTGCCAGCAGCCGATTGAACCAACCACTATCCGGGACAGGGGTCTACGAGCAGTACTTC.

A word on this clone: The junction shows a germline mismatch at one end, possibly a read error. The J gene is TRBJ1-2, the V gene TRBV2; TRBD1 matches 7 bases. CDR1 and CDR2 (germline): SNHLY, FYNNEI. The CDR3 length is 23 residues. Here the CDR3 reads CASGDYEAPPQGGAIRLNYGYTF. CDR3 sequence (DNA): TGTGCCAGCGGTGACTATGAAGCCCCCCCCCAAGGGGGCGCGATTCGGTTAAACTATGGCTACACCTTC.

This clone was detected a few times. This chain joins TRBV11-1 and TRBJ2-3; TRBD1 might be the D (6 bases). The germline gives CDR1 SGHAT, CDR2 FQDESV (reference sequence). CDR3 length equals 15 residues. Trimming pared 5 bases from V and 0 bases from J, leaving 12 bases between. The DNA for the CDR3 is TGTGCCAGCAGCCCTTCACAGGGTAGCACAGATACGCAGTATTTT. Its translation: CASSPSQGSTDTQYF.

This chain joins TRBV7-8 and TRBJ2-3; 7 bases are shared with TRBD1. The germline V gene encodes CDR1 SGHVS and CDR2 FQNEAQ. CDR3 size: 13 residues. After removal of 5 bases from V and 11 bases from J, the junction contained 10 bases not matched to a gene. The CDR3 nucleotides are TGTGCCAGCAGCCAACAGGGGTACGGGAAGCAGTATTTT. Protein sequence: CASSQQGYGKQYF.

The genes are TRBV4-3 and TRBJ2-1; no reliable D call. The CDR3 runs to 17 residues. The V gene lost 0 bases and the J gene lost 3 bases, with 15 bases spanning the gap. In germline, CDR1 is LGHNA, CDR2 YSLEER. CDR3 sequence reads: CASSQEVVTALYNEQFF. DNA of the CDR3: TGCGCCAGCAGCCAAGAGGTAGTAACAGCCCTCTACAATGAGCAGTTCTTC.

This clone was recorded only once. The V and J genes are TRBV14 and TRBJ2-7, with a tentative D call TRBD1 (5 bases). From germline, CDR1 is SGHDN and CDR2 FVKESK. Trimming took 4 bases from V and 7 from J, leaving 8 bases between them. The CDR3 spans 11 residues. As DNA, the CDR3 is TGTGCCAGCAGCCGACAGAGGGAGCAGTACTTC. It translates to CASSRQREQYF.

Of note for this clone: Other DNA sequences within the sample encode an identical CDR3. The chain recombines TRBV30 with TRBJ2-7; D is possibly TRBD1 (5 bases). Trimming shortened V by 3 bases and J by 7 bases, and 13 bases separated the two germline ends. The CDR3 covers 12 residues. From germline, CDR1 is GTSNPN and CDR2 SVGIG (reference sequence). CDR3 bases: TGTGCCTGGAGAGCAGGTAGGGGAGAGCAGTACTTC. This translates into CAWRAGRGEQYF.

The chain employs TRBV5-4 and TRBJ2-1, with D maybe TRBD1 (6 bases). CDR3 length: 15 amino acids. Trimming took off 2 bases at V and 2 bases at J, with 11 bases between the two ends. Germline CDR1 SGHNT, CDR2 YYREEE (reference sequence). CDR3 nucleotides: TGTGCCAGCAGCTTCGACAGGAACCCCTACAATGAGCAGTTCTTC. This translates into CASSFDRNPYNEQFF.

This clone has a single count. The chain recombines TRBV6-7 with TRBJ2-2; TRBD1 is a possible D gene (6 bases). TRBV6-7 is assigned to the ORF class and has an uncertain function. The ends were cut back, 2 bases at V and 5 bases at J, with 12 bases in the middle. The CDR3 totals 15 residues. CDR3 nucleotide sequence: TGTGCCAGCAGTTACGGGGGCTTGGGGACCGGGGAGCTGTTTTTT. This encodes CASSYGGLGTGELFF.

The chain has TRBV9 and TRBJ2-1, with 11 positions matching TRBD2. The CDR3 runs 16 residues. CDR1 is SGDLS and CDR2 is YYNGEE in the germline V gene. The ends lost 3 bases at V and 5 bases at J; junction bases unmatched: 7. The CDR3 nucleotides are TGTGCCAGCAGCGCAGACGGGACTAGCGGTAACAATGAGCAGTTCTTC. Protein sequence: CASSADGTSGNNEQFF.

This clone has just one count. The chain joins TRBV13 to TRBJ2-2; D ambiguous. The V end was cut by 3 bases, the J end by 5 bases, with 16 bases between. The germline V gene has CDR1 PRHDT and CDR2 FYEKMQ (reference sequence). This CDR3 is built from 16 residues. CDR3 in amino acids: CASSFSRKRETGELFF. CDR3 DNA: TGTGCCAGCAGCTTTTCGAGAAAACGAGAAACCGGGGAGCTGTTTTTT.

The chain couples TRBV6-6 to TRBJ1-4; TRBD1 is a possible D gene (5 bases). Trimming pared 6 bases from V and 3 bases from J, leaving 14 bases between. CDR3 length: 15 residues. Germline CDR1 reads MNHNY; CDR2 reads SVGAGI (reference sequence). CDR3 region: CASSRSGSSNEKLFF. CDR3 sequence (DNA): TGTGCCAGCAGCCGCTCAGGGAGTTCTAATGAAAAACTGTTTTTT.

The rearrangement links TRBV4-3 to TRBJ2-7; weak D call: TRBD1 (6 bases). Between the trimmed V and J ends, which lost 2 bases and 7 bases, there was a span of 15 bases. The CDR3 extends over 14 amino acids. Germline V gives CDR1 LGHNA, CDR2 YSLEER. For the CDR3, the DNA is TGCGCCAGCAGCCAACTGGGGACACCTTGGGAGCAGTACTTC. Translated: CASSQLGTPWEQYF.

The chain carries TRBV11-2 and TRBJ2-3; no firm D call. V lost 5 bases, J lost 3 bases, and 6 bases lay in between. In germline, CDR1 is SGHAT, CDR2 FQNNGV. The CDR3 extends over 12 amino acids. The chain's CDR3 is CASSLFTDTQYF. CDR3 DNA sequence: TGTGCCAGCAGCCTCTTTACAGATACGCAGTATTTT. Complete variable domain (other parts from reference TRBV11-2 and TRBJ2-3): EAGVAQSPRYKIIEKRQSVAFWCNPISGHATLYWYQQILGQGPKLLIQFQNNGVVDDSQLPKDRFSAERLKGVDSTLKIQPAKLEDSAVYLCASSLFTDTQYFGPGTRLTVL.

This chain connects TRBV18 to TRBJ2-1; 10 nucleotides align to TRBD2. The CDR3 runs 15 residues. Trimming cost V 1 base and J 10 bases; bases outside gene matches: 7. Germline loops: CDR1 KGHSH, CDR2 LQKENI. Here the CDR3 reads CASSPLGVAGGEQFF. CDR3 nucleotide sequence: TGTGCCAGCTCACCACTCGGAGTAGCGGGGGGAGAGCAGTTCTTC.

The J gene is TRBJ1-1, the V gene TRBV29-1; no definite D call. This CDR3 spans 12 amino acids. V lost 5 bases and J lost 2, with 9 bases in between. The V gene's germline CDR1 is SQVTM and CDR2 ANQGSEA. CDR3 loop: CSVFYGNTEAFF. The DNA for the CDR3 is TGCAGCGTTTTCTACGGCAACACTGAAGCTTTCTTT.

The chain couples TRBV11-1 to TRBJ2-5; 11 bases fit TRBD2. Germline CDR1 and CDR2: SGHAT and FQDESV (reference sequence). With 5 bases clipped from V and 5 bases from J, the junction kept 10 bases outside the gene matches. The CDR3 sequence is 16 residues long. The DNA of the CDR3 is TGTGCCAGCAGCACCTCGACTAGCGGGGTTGGTGAGACCCAGTACTTC. This encodes CASSTSTSGVGETQYF.

This clone came up a few times. CDR3 in amino acids: CASSHRSTANTEAFF. CDR3 bases: TGTGCCAGCAGCCACCGCAGCACAGCGAACACTGAAGCTTTCTTT. The chain recombines TRBV7-8 with TRBJ1-1; D uncertain. Germline lookup yields CDR1 SGHVS and CDR2 FQNEAQ. This CDR3 has 15 residues. Between the trimmed V and J ends, which lost 5 bases and 1 base, there was a span of 14 bases.

The chain joins TRBV5-4 to TRBJ1-2; D may be TRBD1 (6 bases). This CDR3 spans 18 amino acids. Trimming took off 4 bases at V and 2 bases at J, with 24 bases between the two ends. Germline-derived CDR1 and CDR2 are SGHNT and YYREEE (reference sequence). The CDR3 here is CASSITRGQTRGNYGYTF. CDR3 nucleotides: TGTGCCAGCAGCATAACCAGGGGCCAAACCCGTGGAAACTATGGCTACACCTTC. The full variable domain, in which reference TRBV5-4 and TRBJ1-2 provide the parts outside the CDR3, is ETGVTQSPTHLIKTRGQQVTLRCSSQSGHNTVSWYQQALGQGPQFIFQYYREEENGRGNFPPRFSGLQFPNYSSELNVNALELDDSALYLCASSITRGQTRGNYGYTFGSGTRLTVV.

The sample holds one count of this clone. Other nucleotide sequences in the sample specify the same CDR3. The chain carries TRBV18 and TRBJ2-5, with D possibly TRBD2 on 6 matching bases. The V gene's germline CDR1 is KGHSH and CDR2 LQKENI. V was pared by 1 base and J by 4 bases, with 7 bases between. The CDR3 spans 13 residues. CDR3 nucleotide sequence: TGTGCCAGCTCACCACGGGGACTAGAGACCCAGTACTTC. Translation: CASSPRGLETQYF.

In this sample, this clone turned up a few times. The chain employs TRBV6-5 and TRBJ2-7; D is possibly TRBD1 (6 bases). Germline CDR1 reads MNHEY; CDR2 reads SVGAGI. This CDR3 is built from 14 residues. Trimming removed 6 bases from V and 2 bases from J, with 14 bases in between. Here the CDR3 DNA reads TGTGCCAGCAGCCTAGGGGGAGCCCCCTACGAGCAGTACTTC. Translated, it gives CASSLGGAPYEQYF.

This clone appeared a few times. This rearrangement joins TRBV28 to TRBJ2-7; the match to TRBD2 covers 8 bases. CDR3 size: 15 residues. Losses at the gene ends were 11 bases for V and 5 bases for J; bases not matched to a gene: 17. In germline, CDR1 is MDHEN, CDR2 SYDVKM. This CDR3 is CALGPGTGRGDEQYF. The DNA for the CDR3 is TGTGCCCTCGGGCCGGGGACGGGGCGGGGGGACGAGCAGTACTTC.

The V gene is TRBV30, the J gene TRBJ2-7; D is unresolved. V lost 2 bases and J 6 bases, leaving 20 bases between the germline ends. This CDR3 has 15 residues. CDR1 GTSNPN and CDR2 SVGIG come from the germline V gene (reference sequence). This CDR3 reads CAWSPLLPALGEQYF. The DNA for the CDR3 is TGTGCCTGGAGTCCACTACTTCCTGCGCTCGGCGAGCAGTACTTC.